The present TCR beta chain was sequenced within a study of T cells in Graves' hyperthyroidism and ophthalmopathy. Findings of the study overall: The majority of expanded thyroid clonotypes above 0.001 also appeared in blood. The model foresaw ophthalmopathy a median roughly 6.5 months prior to onset.

This clonotype was observed a few times. The antigen is not known. Since a much larger clone is just one base distant, this may be a read error. Amplification targeted TCR beta CDR3 regions from RNA transcripts. The HTBI primer set was used in a first-round RT-PCR of the TCR CDR3. Each CDR3 protein is one row after TCRdb ran MiXCR on the multiplex PCR reads. The repertoire holds about 840,000 distinct CDR3 sequences, with approximately 40% as singletons. This clonotype was obtained from a man aged 18 to 29 with Graves' hyperthyroidism. The sequenced material came from blood.

CDR3 region: CASSFGVKETQYF. CDR3 in DNA: TGTGCCAGCAGTTTCGGCGTGAAAGAGACCCAGTACTTC. V is TRBV7-9 and J is TRBJ2-5; D remains ambiguous. CDR3 length: 13 amino acids. V was pared by 6 bases and J by 3 bases, with 11 bases between. The germline V gene has CDR1 SEHNR and CDR2 FQNEAQ (reference sequence).